This T cell receptor beta chain was recovered during a study of response to subunit inactivated influenza vaccine. Concerning this clonotype: The target antigen is unknown.

The CDR3 sequence is 15 residues long. Looked up from germline, CDR1 is SGHRS and CDR2 is YFSETQ. With V trimmed by 4 bases and J by 5 bases, 5 bases remained unmatched. Study observations and caveats: There was a suggestion from the authors that each seasonal influenza vaccination recruits few new T cells.

From the RT-PCR reads, TCRdb called clonotypes with MiXCR, one entry per CDR3 protein. The table records about 520,000 distinct CDR3 sequences, about 25% of them present only once. Here the sequenced sample was CD4+ T cells sorted from PBMCs, taken 5 days after vaccination. This clonotype was sampled from a man aged 50 to 60 who received an inactivated influenza vaccine. V and J are TRBV5-1 and TRBJ2-3; TRBD2 aligns across 12 bases. The CDR3 nucleotides read TGCGCCAGCAGCCCTAGCGGGGGGGCTGGAGATACGCAGTATTTT. It is translated as CASSPSGGAGDTQYF.